This TCR beta chain was recovered during a study of siplizumab effects on memory and regulatory T cells. In regard to this clone: What it recognizes is unknown.

Assayed TCR templates numbered roughly 93,000 for each sample. The assay was immunoSEQ multiplex PCR, and TCRdb's table has in-frame clones only and misses some. This table holds around 100,000 clones, around 93% found once. From germline, CDR1 is GTSNPN and CDR2 SVGIG (reference sequence). This CDR3 is 14 amino acids long. The V and J ends lost 0 bases and 4 bases respectively, with 9 bases between them. General study findings and limits: Siplizumab, the agent tested, significantly reduced alloreactive sequences traceable to unstimulated CD4+ memory cells. For mappable alloreactive CD4+ clones, the mean Treg-derived fraction was around 66% with siplizumab and under 35% in controls.

The V gene is TRBV30, the J gene TRBJ1-4; D gene unclear. This TCR was sampled from a human donor in good health. What was sequenced was non-Treg CD4+ T cells sorted from blood. Here the CDR3 DNA reads TGTGCCTGGAGTGTCTCCAGGTTTAATGAAAAACTGTTTTTT. This gives the protein CAWSVSRFNEKLFF.